This T cell receptor beta chain was captured by sequencing in a study of OX40 agonist ivuxolimab in advanced cancers. Study-level background: Every patient in dose escalation had hepatocellular carcinoma, melanoma, renal cell or head and neck cancer.

Assay: immunoSEQ multiplex PCR; the TCRdb copy retains only in-frame clones and omits some. The data contain tens of thousands of clones, 90% of them singletons. Trimming took 5 bases from V and 0 from J, leaving 8 bases between them. The germline gives CDR1 MNHEY, CDR2 SVGAGI. The CDR3 is 14 amino acids. Sequenced here: CD4+ or CD8+ T cells sorted from blood, sampled in a trial of the OX40 agonist ivuxolimab. This sequence joins TRBV6-5 and TRBJ1-3; D is unclear. The source of this sequence is an adult with an advanced solid tumor such as melanoma, head and neck, liver or kidney cancer. CDR3 sequence: CASSPTSSGNTIYF. Here the CDR3 DNA reads TGTGCCAGCAGTCCAACATCCTCTGGAAACACCATATATTTT.